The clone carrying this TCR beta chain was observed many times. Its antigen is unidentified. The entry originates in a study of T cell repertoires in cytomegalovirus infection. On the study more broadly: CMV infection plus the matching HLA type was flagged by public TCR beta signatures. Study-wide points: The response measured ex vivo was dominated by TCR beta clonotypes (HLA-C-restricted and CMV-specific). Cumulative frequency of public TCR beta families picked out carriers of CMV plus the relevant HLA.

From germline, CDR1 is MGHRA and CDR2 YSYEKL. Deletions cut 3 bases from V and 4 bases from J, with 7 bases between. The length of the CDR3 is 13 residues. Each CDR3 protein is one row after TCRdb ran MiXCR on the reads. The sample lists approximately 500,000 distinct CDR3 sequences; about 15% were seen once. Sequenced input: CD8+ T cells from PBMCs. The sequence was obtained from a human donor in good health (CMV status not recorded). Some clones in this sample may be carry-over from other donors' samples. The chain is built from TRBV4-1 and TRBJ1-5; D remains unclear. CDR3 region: CASSQSSNQPQHF. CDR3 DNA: TGCGCCAGCAGCCAGTCTTCTAATCAGCCCCAGCATTTT.